This TCR beta chain is drawn from a study of T cell responses to AZD1222 COVID-19 vaccine. Study-wide results and caveats: No repertoire was sampled before or during the peak T cell response, only after it.

Concerning this clone: Its antigen is unknown. The junction differs from germline at one of its ends, possibly a read error.

Method: immunoSEQ multiplex PCR; TCRdb's copy keeps in-frame clones and lacks some. The table shows 100,000 to 150,000 clones, with 88% occurring only once. Germline V gene lookup returns CDR1 MNHNS and CDR2 SASEGT. The CDR3 totals 14 residues. This chain uses TRBV6-1 with TRBJ1-2, with 9 bases matching TRBD1. Material: peripheral blood, obtained on day 0 of AZD1222 vaccination. This receptor was identified in an adult in good health. As DNA, the CDR3 is TGTGCCAGCAGTAAAGCGGGACAGGGCTATGGCTACACCTTC. Protein product: CASSKAGQGYGYTF.